A selection of T cell receptor beta chains follows, all from one sample in a study of cytomegalovirus exposure and HLA in healthy donors. Only in-frame clones appear in the TCRdb table, and some are missing; sequencing was by immunoSEQ multiplex PCR. This sample's table has roughly 69,000 clones. The sample was PBMCs. Receptors were obtained from a woman in her thirties in good health and CMV-seronegative. Each CDR3 is given with its conserved first and last residue. The D gene is left open where the match is weak.

j_call d_call v_call cdr3_aa cdr3_nt
TRBJ2-5 . TRBV7-9 CASSPQTAPQETQYF TGTGCCAGCAGTCCTCAGACAGCGCCCCAAGAGACCCAGTACTTC
TRBJ2-7 TRBD2 TRBV2 CASSEWRELEQYF TGTGCCAGCAGTGAGTGGCGGGAGCTCGAGCAGTACTTC
TRBJ2-3 TRBD1 TRBV2 CANAQGMGTGTDTQYF TGTGCCAACGCACAGGGGATGGGCACTGGCACAGATACGCAGTATTTT
TRBJ2-7 TRBD2 TRBV2 CASSPTSGSYEQYF TGTGCCAGCAGCCCCACTAGCGGGAGCTACGAGCAGTACTTC
TRBJ2-2 TRBD2 TRBV5-6 CASSPLAGGTGELFF TGTGCCAGCAGCCCGCTAGCGGGCGGCACCGGGGAGCTGTTTTTT
TRBJ2-7 . TRBV28 CASSLGKQYF TGTGCCAGCAGTTTGGGCAAGCAGTACTTC
TRBJ2-7 TRBD1 TRBV5-6 CASSFGQGAHEQYF TGTGCCAGCAGCTTCGGTCAGGGGGCCCACGAGCAGTACTTC
TRBJ1-1 . TRBV19 CASSIPAPGTEAFF TGTGCCAGTAGTATACCGGCTCCGGGCACTGAAGCTTTCTTT
TRBJ2-3 . TRBV11-2 CASSFAQGTDTQYF TGTGCCAGCAGCTTTGCACAGGGAACAGATACGCAGTATTTT
TRBJ2-7 . TRBV18 CASSPGGGDEQYF TGTGCCAGCTCACCAGGAGGGGGGGACGAGCAGTACTTC
TRBJ2-7 . TRBV10-2 CASSVLETYEQYF TGCGCCAGCAGTGTCCTAGAAACCTACGAGCAGTACTTC
TRBJ2-3 . TRBV5-4 CASSSPGDTQYF TGTGCCAGCAGCTCCCCAGGAGATACGCAGTATTTT
TRBJ1-1 . TRBV2 CASSPESGGRTEAFF TGTGCCAGCAGTCCTGAGAGTGGGGGCAGGACTGAAGCTTTCTTT
TRBJ2-1 . TRBV5-1 CASSLYNEQFF TGCGCCAGCAGCCTATACAATGAGCAGTTCTTC
TRBJ2-1 TRBD2 TRBV7-3 CASSTTSGGWSEQFF TGTGCCAGCAGCACAACTAGCGGGGGGTGGAGCGAGCAGTTCTTC